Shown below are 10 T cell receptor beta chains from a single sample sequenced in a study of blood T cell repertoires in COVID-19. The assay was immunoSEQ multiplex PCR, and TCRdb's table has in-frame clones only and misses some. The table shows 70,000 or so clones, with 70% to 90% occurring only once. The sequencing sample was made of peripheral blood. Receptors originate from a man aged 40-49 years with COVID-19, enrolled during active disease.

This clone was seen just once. The CDR3 loop is CSVTGTDRETQYF. CDR3 sequence (DNA): TGCAGCGTTACAGGGACAGATAGGGAGACCCAGTACTTC. This chain uses TRBV29-1 with TRBJ2-5; 7 nucleotides align to TRBD1. Losses at the gene ends were 5 bases for V and 5 bases for J; bases not matched to a gene: 8. The CDR3 runs to 13 residues. Germline V gives CDR1 SQVTM, CDR2 ANQGSEA.

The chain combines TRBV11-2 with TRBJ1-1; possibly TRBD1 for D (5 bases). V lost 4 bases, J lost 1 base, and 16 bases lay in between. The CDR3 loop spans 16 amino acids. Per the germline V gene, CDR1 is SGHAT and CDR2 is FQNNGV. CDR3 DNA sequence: TGTGCCAGCAGCTCTATTTCCCAGGGCAGGAACACTGAAGCTTTCTTT. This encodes CASSSISQGRNTEAFF. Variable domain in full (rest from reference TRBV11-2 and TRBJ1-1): EAGVAQSPRYKIIEKRQSVAFWCNPISGHATLYWYQQILGQGPKLLIQFQNNGVVDDSQLPKDRFSAERLKGVDSTLKIQPAKLEDSAVYLCASSSISQGRNTEAFFGQGTRLTVV.

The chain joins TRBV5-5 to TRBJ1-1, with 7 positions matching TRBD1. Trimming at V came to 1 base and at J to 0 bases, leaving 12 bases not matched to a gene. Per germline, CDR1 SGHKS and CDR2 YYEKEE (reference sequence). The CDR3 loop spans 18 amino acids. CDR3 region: CASSLRVGQGGVNTEAFF. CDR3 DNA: TGTGCCAGCAGCTTGAGGGTCGGGCAGGGGGGAGTGAACACTGAAGCTTTCTTT.

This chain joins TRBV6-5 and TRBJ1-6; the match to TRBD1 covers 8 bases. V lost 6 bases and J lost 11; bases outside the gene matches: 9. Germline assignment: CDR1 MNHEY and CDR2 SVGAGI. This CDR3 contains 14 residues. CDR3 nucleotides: TGTGCCAGCAGAACGGACAGGGACTGGACACCCCTCCACTTT. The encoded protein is CASRTDRDWTPLHF.

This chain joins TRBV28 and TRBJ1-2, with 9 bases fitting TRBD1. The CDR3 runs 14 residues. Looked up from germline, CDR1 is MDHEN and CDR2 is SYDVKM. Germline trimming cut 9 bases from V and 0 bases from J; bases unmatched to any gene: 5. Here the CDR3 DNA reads TGTGCCAGTAGAACAGGGGGCGCTAACTATGGCTACACCTTC. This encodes CASRTGGANYGYTF.

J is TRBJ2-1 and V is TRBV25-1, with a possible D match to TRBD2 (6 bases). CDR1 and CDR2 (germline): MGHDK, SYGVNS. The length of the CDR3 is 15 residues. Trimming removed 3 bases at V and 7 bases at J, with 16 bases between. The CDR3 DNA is TGTGCCAGCAGTGATTCGTGGGGAGGTGGGAATGAGCAGTTCTTC. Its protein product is CASSDSWGGGNEQFF.

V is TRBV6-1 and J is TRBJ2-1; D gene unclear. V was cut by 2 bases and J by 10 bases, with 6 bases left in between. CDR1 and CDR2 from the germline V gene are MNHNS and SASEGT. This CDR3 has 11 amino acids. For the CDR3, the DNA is TGTGCCAGCAGTGAATCCCGGGAGCAGTTCTTC. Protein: CASSESREQFF.

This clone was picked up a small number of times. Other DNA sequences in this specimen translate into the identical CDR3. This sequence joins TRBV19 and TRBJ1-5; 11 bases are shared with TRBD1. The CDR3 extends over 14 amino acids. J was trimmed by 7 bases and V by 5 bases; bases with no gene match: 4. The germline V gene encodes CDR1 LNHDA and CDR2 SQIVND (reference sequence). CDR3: CASSRTGGGQPQHF. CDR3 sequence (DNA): TGTGCCAGTAGTCGGACAGGGGGCGGACAGCCCCAGCATTTT. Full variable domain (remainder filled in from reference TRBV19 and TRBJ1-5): DGGITQSPKYLFRKEGQNVTLSCEQNLNHDAMYWYRQDPGQGLRLIYYSQIVNDFQKGDIAEGYSVSREKKESFPLTVTSAQKNPTAFYLCASSRTGGGQPQHFGDGTRLSIL.

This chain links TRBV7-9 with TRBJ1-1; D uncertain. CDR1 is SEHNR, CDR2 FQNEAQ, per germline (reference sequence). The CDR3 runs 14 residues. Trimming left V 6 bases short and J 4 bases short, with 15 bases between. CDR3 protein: CASSPLFVSTEAFF. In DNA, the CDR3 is TGTGCCAGCAGTCCCCTTTTTGTTTCCACTGAAGCTTTCTTT.

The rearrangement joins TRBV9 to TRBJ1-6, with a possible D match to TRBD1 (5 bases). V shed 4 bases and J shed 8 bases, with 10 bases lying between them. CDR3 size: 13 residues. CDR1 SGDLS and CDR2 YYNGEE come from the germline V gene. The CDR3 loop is CASSRQSDSPLHF. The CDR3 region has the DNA TGTGCCAGCAGCAGACAGTCAGATTCACCCCTCCACTTT.